One and the same sample provided the 3 T cell receptor beta chains below, sequenced in a study of T cell repertoires in cytomegalovirus infection. TCRdb reprocessed the reads via MiXCR and lists one record per CDR3 protein. The sample lists about 300,000 distinct CDR3 sequences, about 9.1% occurring once. Sequenced material: PBMCs. Receptor source: a human donor in good health (CMV status not recorded). Some clones in this sample may be carry-over from other donors' samples.

This clonotype came up many times. The V gene is TRBV7-8, the J gene TRBJ2-5, with D possibly called TRBD1 or TRBD2 (5 bases each). CDR3 length equals 16 residues. Per the germline V gene, CDR1 is SGHVS and CDR2 is FQNEAQ. The V end was cut by 5 bases, the J end by 5 bases, with 21 bases between. The CDR3 loop is CASSPRRGLRAETQYF. DNA for the CDR3: TGTGCCAGCAGCCCCCGAAGGGGCCTGCGGGCGGAGACCCAGTACTTC.

This clonotype was counted at least ten times. The chain uses TRBV6-5 and TRBJ2-7, with TRBD2 matching over 8 bases. The V gene's germline CDR1 is MNHEY and CDR2 SVGAGI. Trimming removed 4 bases from V and 4 bases from J; junction bases left unmatched: 9. The CDR3 spans 15 residues. CDR3 amino acids: CASSSPGGGRYEQYF. DNA for the CDR3: TGTGCCAGCAGTTCCCCGGGGGGGGGCAGGTACGAGCAGTACTTC.

This clonotype was seen many times. V and J are TRBV7-6 and TRBJ2-2, with D possibly matching TRBD1 (6 bases). Trimming left V 5 bases short and J 4 bases short, with 14 bases between. The CDR3 is 15 amino acids. CDR1 and CDR2 from the germline V gene are SGHVS and FNYEAQ. CDR3 sequence: CASSPRGRATGELFF. CDR3 sequence (DNA): TGTGCCAGCAGCCCCAGGGGCAGGGCCACCGGGGAGCTGTTTTTT.